This T cell receptor beta chain was obtained from a study of cytomegalovirus exposure and HLA in healthy donors. Study-level points and caveats: Later on, analysis showed that most CMV-associated TCR beta chains appeared to be HLA-restricted. TCR beta chains numbering some 160 were designated cytomegalovirus-associated.

Comments on this clone: What it binds is not known.

With 60 Vbeta and 13 Jbeta primers, the PCR was carried out. How the authors handled the data: Later, an analysis found around 80 million unique TCR beta chains, and some 10 million of these were shared. Clones were sequenced by immunoSEQ multiplex PCR, and TCRdb holds only the in-frame ones, with some missing. V and J calls and clone size are copied from that table; D and trimming were computed from the DNA. The sample consists of about 160,000 clones, 65% to 85% of them appearing once. Donors likely had unrecorded immune exposures despite being nominally healthy when sampled. The CDR3 totals 16 residues. The J segment lost 3 bases and the V segment lost 5 bases, leaving 11 bases of the junction unmatched. Germline V gene sequence: CDR1 MGHRA, CDR2 YSYEKL.

This receptor was obtained from a male donor in good health and CMV-seronegative. J is TRBJ1-2 and V is TRBV4-1; 8 positions agree with TRBD1. The sequenced sample consisted of PBMCs. Here the CDR3 DNA reads TGCGCCAGCAGCTCCCCGAGACAGGGGCGGGACTATGGCTACACCTTC. Translation gives CASSSPRQGRDYGYTF.